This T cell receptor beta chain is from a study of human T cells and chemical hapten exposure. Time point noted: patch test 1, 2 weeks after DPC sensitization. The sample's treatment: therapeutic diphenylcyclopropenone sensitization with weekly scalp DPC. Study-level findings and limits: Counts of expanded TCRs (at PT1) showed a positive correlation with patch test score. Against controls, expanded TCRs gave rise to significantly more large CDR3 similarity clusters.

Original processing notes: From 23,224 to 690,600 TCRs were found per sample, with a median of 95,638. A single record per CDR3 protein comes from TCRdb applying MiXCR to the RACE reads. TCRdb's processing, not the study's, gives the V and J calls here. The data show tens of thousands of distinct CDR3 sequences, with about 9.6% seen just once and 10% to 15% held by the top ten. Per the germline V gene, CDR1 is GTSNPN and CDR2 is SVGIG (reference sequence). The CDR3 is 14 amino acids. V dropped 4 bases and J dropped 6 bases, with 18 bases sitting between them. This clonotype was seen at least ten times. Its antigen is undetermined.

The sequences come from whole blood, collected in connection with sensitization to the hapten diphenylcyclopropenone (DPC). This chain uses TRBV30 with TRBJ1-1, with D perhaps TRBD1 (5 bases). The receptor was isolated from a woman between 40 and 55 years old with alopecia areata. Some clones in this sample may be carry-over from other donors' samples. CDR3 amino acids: CAWKHRGVGAEAFF. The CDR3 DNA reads TGTGCCTGGAAACACCGAGGGGTAGGGGCTGAAGCTTTCTTT.